This TCR beta chain was identified in a study of Ad26.COV2.S vaccination and SARS-CoV-2 variants. Details on this clone: Its antigen is currently unknown.

The method was immunoSEQ multiplex PCR; TCRdb's version includes in-frame clones alone and lacks a portion of them. The table shows roughly 400,000 clones, with about 88% occurring only once. Findings of the study overall: Researchers cautioned that TCR breadth and depth analyses may have underestimated total T cell responses. Reports say spike-specific CD8+ and CD4+ T cell responses covered substantial breadth after vaccination.

Treatment here: 19 received Ad26.COV2.S at low or high dose, single or two shots; about 5 received placebo; per-sample allocation not given. Each sample was drawn 63 days after the first injection (of vaccine or placebo). Vaccination used an Ad26 vector expressing Wuhan-strain SARS-CoV-2 spike. V shed 6 bases and J 2 bases; nucleotides not matched to a gene: 7. CDR1 is SQVTM and CDR2 is ANQGSEA in the germline V gene. The CDR3 length is 13 residues. V gene TRBV29-1 combines with J gene TRBJ2-7; 7 positions agree with TRBD1. The material was peripheral blood, obtained in a trial of Ad26.COV2.S vaccine versus placebo. The sequence derives from a person between 18 and 60 years old who received the Ad26.COV2.S COVID-19 vaccine or a placebo. CDR3 amino acids: CSVADRDTYEQYF. DNA of the CDR3: TGCAGCGTAGCCGACAGGGATACCTACGAGCAGTACTTC.